This entry features one T cell receptor beta chain sequence. The antigen remains unidentified. This sample is drawn from a study of graft-versus-host responses after intestinal transplantation. The CDR3 runs to 18 residues. Germline CDR1 and CDR2: PRHDT and FYEKMQ (reference sequence). The V segment lost 1 base and the J segment 4 bases; nucleotides outside the gene matches: 10. Generated by immunoSEQ multiplex PCR, the TCRdb table keeps only in-frame clones and is missing some. The profile shows some 85,000 clones, just under 95% of them singletons. The specimen comprised unstimulated CD8+ T cells sorted from spleen or lymph node cells, sampled before transplant. The chain has TRBV13 and TRBJ2-2; the match to TRBD2 covers 9 bases. This receptor was obtained from a human donor who was the organ donor for an intestinal transplant. DNA of the CDR3: TGTGCCAGCAGCTTAGAGTCTAGCGGGGCTGCGGGCACCGGGGAGCTGTTTTTT. It codes for CASSLESSGAAGTGELFF.